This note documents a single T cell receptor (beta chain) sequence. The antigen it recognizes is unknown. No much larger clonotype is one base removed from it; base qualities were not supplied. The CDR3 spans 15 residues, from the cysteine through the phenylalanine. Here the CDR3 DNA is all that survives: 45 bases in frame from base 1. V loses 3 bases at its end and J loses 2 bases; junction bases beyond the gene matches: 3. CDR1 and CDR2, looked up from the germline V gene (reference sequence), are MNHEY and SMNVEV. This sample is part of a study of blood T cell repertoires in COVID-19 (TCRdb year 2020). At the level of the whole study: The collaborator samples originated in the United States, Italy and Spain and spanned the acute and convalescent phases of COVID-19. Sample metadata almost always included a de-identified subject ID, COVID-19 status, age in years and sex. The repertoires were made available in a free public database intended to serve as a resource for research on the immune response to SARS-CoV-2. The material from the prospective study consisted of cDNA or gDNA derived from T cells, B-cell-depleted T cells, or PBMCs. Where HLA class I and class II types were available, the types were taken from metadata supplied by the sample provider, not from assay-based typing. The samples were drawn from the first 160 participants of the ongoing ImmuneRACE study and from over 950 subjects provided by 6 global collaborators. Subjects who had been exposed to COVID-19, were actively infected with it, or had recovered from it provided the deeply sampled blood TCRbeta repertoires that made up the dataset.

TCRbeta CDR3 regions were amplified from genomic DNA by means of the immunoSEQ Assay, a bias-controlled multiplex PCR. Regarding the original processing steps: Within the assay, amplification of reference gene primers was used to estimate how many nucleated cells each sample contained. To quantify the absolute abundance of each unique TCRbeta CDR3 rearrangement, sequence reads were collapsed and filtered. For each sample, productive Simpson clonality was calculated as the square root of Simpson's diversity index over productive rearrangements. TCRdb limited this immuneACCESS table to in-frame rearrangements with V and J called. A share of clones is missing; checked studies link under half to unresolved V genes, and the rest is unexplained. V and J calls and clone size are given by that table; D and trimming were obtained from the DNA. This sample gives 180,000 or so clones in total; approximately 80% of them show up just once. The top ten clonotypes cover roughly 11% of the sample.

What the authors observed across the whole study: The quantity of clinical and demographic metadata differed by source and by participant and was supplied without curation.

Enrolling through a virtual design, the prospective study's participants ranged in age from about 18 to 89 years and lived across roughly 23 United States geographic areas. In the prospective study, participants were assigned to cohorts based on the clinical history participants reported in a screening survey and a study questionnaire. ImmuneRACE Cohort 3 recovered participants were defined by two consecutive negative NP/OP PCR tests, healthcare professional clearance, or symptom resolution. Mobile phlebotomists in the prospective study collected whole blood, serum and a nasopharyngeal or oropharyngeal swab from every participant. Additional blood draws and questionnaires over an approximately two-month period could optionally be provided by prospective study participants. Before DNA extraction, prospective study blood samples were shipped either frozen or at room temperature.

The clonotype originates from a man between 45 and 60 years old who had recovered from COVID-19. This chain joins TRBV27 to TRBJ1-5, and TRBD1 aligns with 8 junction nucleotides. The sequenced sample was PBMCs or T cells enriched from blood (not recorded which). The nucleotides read TGTGCCAGCAGTTTTCAGGGGGCAGGCAATCAGCCCCAGCATTTT. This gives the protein CASSFQGAGNQPQHF.